Below, 7 T cell receptor beta chains from the same sample are listed, as sequenced in a study of HIV-infected patients and healthy controls. One entry per CDR3 protein results from TCRdb running MiXCR on the 5' RACE reads. Of tens of thousands of distinct CDR3 sequences listed, around 16% are singletons. The sequenced sample was CD4+ T cells from blood. The receptor set was obtained from a human donor in good health.

This clonotype was recorded a few times. The chain couples TRBV7-2 to TRBJ1-2; TRBD1 agrees at 9 bases. Trimming at V came to 6 bases and at J to 4 bases, leaving 9 bases not matched to a gene. The germline V gene has CDR1 SGHTA and CDR2 FQGNSA. The CDR3 extends over 15 amino acids. The CDR3 loop is CASRPPGQGLYGYTF. The CDR3 DNA is TGTGCCAGCAGGCCTCCGGGACAGGGCCTCTATGGCTACACCTTC.

This clonotype was recorded many times. The chain combines TRBV20-1 with TRBJ1-1, with TRBD1 matching 7 bases. Germline trimming cut 6 bases from V and 11 bases from J; bases unmatched to any gene: 24. Germline CDR1 reads DFQATT; CDR2 reads SNEGSKA (reference sequence). The CDR3 contains 16 residues. The CDR3, as DNA: TGCAGTGCAGAGCACAGGGGCAGAACCCCTATCGGAAGGGCTTTCTTT. It translates to CSAEHRGRTPIGRAFF.

The chain carries TRBV7-9 and TRBJ2-7; perhaps TRBD2 as D (6 bases). From germline, CDR1 is SEHNR and CDR2 FQNEAQ (reference sequence). This CDR3 contains 16 residues. Trimming stripped 2 bases from V and 1 base from J, with 15 bases between. CDR3: CASSLSRGKLSYEQYF. As DNA, the CDR3 is TGTGCCAGCAGCTTAAGCCGGGGGAAACTTTCCTACGAGCAGTACTTC.

At least ten counts were recorded for this clonotype. The chain combines TRBV6-2 or TRBV6-3 with TRBJ1-1, with 9 bases matching TRBD1. CDR3 length: 16 amino acids. Germline V gene lookup returns CDR1 MNHEY and CDR2 SVGEGT. The trim removed 2 bases at V and 4 bases at J, leaving 8 bases unmatched. The CDR3 sequence: CASSYVYRGPGTEAFF. CDR3 nucleotides: TGTGCCAGCAGTTACGTATACAGGGGGCCGGGCACTGAAGCTTTCTTT.

This clonotype was counted ten times or more. The chain joins TRBV24-1 to TRBJ2-1; D gene uncertain. This CDR3 contains 17 residues. The germline CDR1 and CDR2 sequences are KGHDR and SFDVKD. V was clipped by 5 bases and J by 2 bases, with 18 bases between them. The CDR3 DNA sequence: TGTGCCACCAGTGCTTCCCCCAAGGCCGGAACCTACAATGAGCAGTTCTTC. It translates to CATSASPKAGTYNEQFF.

The chain combines TRBV28 with TRBJ1-2, with a possible D match to TRBD1 (5 bases). CDR1 MDHEN and CDR2 SYDVKM come from the germline V gene. This CDR3 has 13 residues. The V and J ends lost 10 bases and 5 bases respectively, with 17 bases between them. CDR3 nucleotide sequence: TGTGCCACCGAAACGGGGGGTTGGTATGGCTACACCTTC. The encoded protein is CATETGGWYGYTF.

This clonotype was detected many times. The rearrangement uses TRBV30 and TRBJ2-1, with 11 bases aligning to TRBD2. There are 15 residues in the CDR3. The trim removed 4 bases at V and 5 bases at J, leaving 7 bases unmatched. Germline assignment: CDR1 GTSNPN and CDR2 SVGIG (reference sequence). Here the CDR3 reads CAWTQGLAGNNEQFF. The CDR3 nucleotides are TGTGCCTGGACCCAAGGACTAGCGGGTAACAATGAGCAGTTCTTC.